This T cell receptor beta chain was retrieved from a study of Ad26.COV2.S vaccination and SARS-CoV-2 variants. General study results and limits: Those who received the vaccine showed greater spike-specific TCR breadth than those given placebo. The study found similar non-spike TCR breadth in vaccine and placebo recipients. The breadth of spike-specific CD8+ and CD4+ T cell responses after vaccination was reportedly substantial.

Libraries were prepared by immunoSEQ multiplex PCR; TCRdb keeps only in-frame clonotypes and omits some of them. Among more than 85,000 clones, over 70% were seen once, and the ten largest hold around 15%. The germline gives CDR1 SEHNR, CDR2 FQNEAQ (reference sequence). This CDR3 is built from 13 residues. Trimming pared 6 bases from V and 3 bases from J, leaving 12 bases between. In regard to this clone: Its antigen is still unknown.

The receptor's source is a human donor who had recovered from COVID-19. The chain recombines TRBV7-9 with TRBJ2-7, with D uncertain. Source: peripheral blood, taken after recovery from COVID-19. CDR3 loop: CASSHLQSYEQYF. The CDR3 coding sequence is TGTGCCAGCAGTCATCTACAGAGCTACGAGCAGTACTTC.